The TCR beta chain described here comes from a study of spatial heterogeneity in lung cancer. Study as a whole: Tumor-region counts of TCR transcripts tracked strongly with a T cell module score from matched bulk RNA-seq.

Time point noted: sample taken at primary tumor resection. The donor population consisted of some 70 patients with untreated, early-stage non-small cell lung cancer. Whole RNA came from tumor, nontumor lung or frozen PBMC and was sequenced without being sorted. Each molecule of TCR cDNA was tagged with one unique molecular identifier. TCRdb reprocessed the 5' RACE reads via MiXCR and lists one record per CDR3 protein. Among some 100,000 distinct CDR3 sequences listed, 4% to 4.5% were seen once. In germline, CDR1 is LGHNA, CDR2 YNFKEQ. V lost 0 bases, J lost 9 bases, and 9 bases lay in between. The length of the CDR3 is 13 residues. Study-wide points: Tracking of tumor mutation counts was seen in expanded intratumoral alpha and beta TCR counts.

This clonotype has only a few counts. The antigen is unknown. This clonotype originated in a male donor with early-stage non-small cell lung cancer. Sequenced here: lung tumor tissue, sampled at surgery. V usage is TRBV4-2 and J usage is TRBJ2-1; D unresolved. The CDR3 bases are TGTGCCAGCAGCCAAGAACGAGGCCTTGAGCAGTTCTTC. It translates to CASSQERGLEQFF.